This TCR beta chain was retrieved from a study of cytomegalovirus exposure and HLA in healthy donors. Points on this clone: The antigen is undetermined.

The primer mix had 60 Vbeta and 13 Jbeta primers. Data came from immunoSEQ multiplex PCR; TCRdb stores just in-frame clones and leaves some out. This listing includes 150,000 or so clones. Study-wide findings and caveats: Looking again later, the authors saw that most CMV-associated TCR beta chains seemed HLA-restricted.

The germline V gene has CDR1 SGDLS and CDR2 YYNGEE. This CDR3 region has 17 residues. The V gene end was trimmed by 3 bases and the J gene end by 0 bases; junction bases not matched to a gene: 6. The V call is TRBV9, the J call TRBJ2-6, with 7 bases fitting TRBD1. The specimen sequenced was PBMCs. This receptor was identified in a man under 40 in good health and CMV-seronegative. For the CDR3, the DNA is TGTGCCAGCAGCGACGGGACAGCAGCCTCTGGGGCCAACGTCCTGACTTTC. Protein: CASSDGTAASGANVLTF. Drawing the rest from reference TRBV9 and TRBJ2-6, the complete variable domain is DSGVTQTPKHLITATGQRVTLRCSPRSGDLSVYWYQQSLDQGLQFLIQYYNGEERAKGNILERFSAQQFPDLHSELNLSSLELGDSALYFCASSDGTAASGANVLTFGAGSRLTVL.